The present TCR beta chain was sequenced within a study of blood T cells in healthy people across ages (dated by TCRdb to between 2014 and 2016). In terms of the full investigation: In model experiments, roughly one uniquely barcoded TCR beta cDNA molecule per two T cells was captured by template switching. To track age-related changes in TCR beta repertoire diversity, the study relied on deep sequencing normalized with unique cDNA molecular identifiers. Four age groups were formed from the donors: young (average 16 years), middle-aged (more than 35), aged (around 62) and long-lived (about 75). For two donors (one aged 18 to 29 and one aged 80 or older), the study analyzed two additional independent replicas of 1 million unique cDNA reads from the same blood draw.

Systemically healthy Caucasian individuals from Russia, some 38 in total and aged roughly 6 to 95 years, were included as donors. Each donor gave about 9.7 milliliters of peripheral blood, drawn into EDTA-treated Vacutainer tubes. PBMCs were isolated by Ficoll-Paque density-gradient centrifugation, with at least 6.5 million obtained per sample. Trizol reagent was used to extract total RNA from PBMCs, with at least 6 micrograms per sample. For every donor, flow cytometry on a PBMC aliquot measured the percentage of naive CD45RAhigh/CD27high T cells. The library relied on 5' RACE. The data were produced on an Illumina HiSeq 2500. A second roughly 6 to 12 cycle PCR used a sample-barcoded 5' primer and a J-beta primer mix. Each TCR beta cDNA molecule received a unique molecular identifier from a template-switch 5' adaptor carrying 12 random nucleotides. Each sample yielded at least 2.5 million CDR3-containing paired-end reads. The Mint cDNA synthesis kit, primed by a TRBC-specific oligonucleotide, was used to synthesize first-strand cDNA from all RNA. All cDNA was treated with uracil-DNA glycosylase and then went through a first 18-cycle PCR with the universal primers M1SS and BC2_uni_R. The paper's data handling went like this. For normalization, 1 million high-quality reads were randomly selected from each sample, with every read carrying a distinct molecular identifier. Reads with shared molecular identifiers were discarded instead of being binned into consensus sequences. MiTCR, with a Q25 quality threshold and the strictest error-elimination algorithm, was used for CDR3 identification, clonotype clustering and error correction. A nonparametric unseen species model with Euler transformation was used to estimate lower-bound total TCR beta diversity. TCRdb reprocessing: public reads trimmed at Q25 with fastp, clones called with MiXCR, in-frame beta chains kept. Each CDR3 protein gets just one entry, which takes the most common genes and DNA from the rows behind it. These V and J calls derive from TCRdb rather than the authors' analysis. The sample table contains fewer than 800,000 distinct CDR3 sequences; only one count was recorded for approximately 25% of them. The ten largest clones represent more than 8% of the sample.

What the research found in general, with its limitations: Total diversity estimates from one million sequenced T cells were considered lower bounds and underestimates. Observed TCR beta diversity per million T cells fell roughly linearly with age, and a significant reduction was already apparent by age approximately 40. Because profiling used bulk unsorted PBMCs, naive and antigen-experienced compartments could not be compared conclusively. The CMV infection status of donors was not known, potentially confounding age-related changes in expanded clonotypes. The percentage of naive T cells measured by flow cytometry correlated strongly with observed TCR beta diversity. Compared with the aged group, more naive CD4+ T cells, fewer expanded clones and increased TCR diversity were shown by the long-lived group, suggesting age selection.

The germline V gene encodes CDR1 MGHRA and CDR2 YSYEKL. Trimming takes 3 bases off V and 3 bases off J; junction bases not matched to a gene: 12. Counted from cysteine to phenylalanine, this CDR3 has 18 amino acids. Left in the record is the CDR3 DNA by itself, 54 bases read in frame from the first base. This clonotype was counted between two and nine times. Its target antigen remains unknown. The input lacks base qualities; no much larger clone sits a single base away. These same records also appear under a second study, on T cells of mothers and their children. According to the second study: Nine systemically healthy Caucasian individuals, comprising three mothers and their six children, were included as donors. cDNA synthesis used all of the extracted RNA, with around 1.4 ug of RNA in each 15 ul reaction. In the second PCR, the M1S primer added sample barcodes and 2-4 random nucleotides. More than 9.5 million TCR beta CDR3 reads were obtained from each mother, and roughly 3.1 million reads were obtained from each child. Thymic selection similarly shapes TCR recombination output in related and unrelated pairs, with minor effect from inherited differences. Related mother-child pairs always showed normalized repertoire overlap that was slightly higher than in unrelated mother-child pairs, though the difference was never significant. No persistent microchimeric T cell clones were detected, at a sensitivity of about 100 clones per million clonotypes. Deep NGS was used in the study to compare the TCR beta repertoires of mothers and children and to look for features that separate related mother-child pairs from unrelated individuals. Mothers averaged about 40 +/- 4 years of age and children averaged approximately 12 +/- 4 years. After adapters were ligated using NEBNext reagents, the libraries underwent 100+100 nt paired-end sequencing on an Illumina HiSeq 2000. Mother and child libraries were prepared a month apart and sequenced in separate runs to prevent cross-contamination. For each donor, between roughly 450,000 and 2,200,000 distinct TCR beta clonotypes were identified. Naive TCR beta clonotypes were estimated from low-frequency clonotypes matched to each donor's FACS-determined naive share, without sorting.

The specimen sequenced was blood. This sequence was found in a boy under 18 in good health. The sequence is built from TRBV4-1 and TRBJ2-2, with TRBD2 identical over 8 junction bases. The CDR3 sequence is CASSHHPLGGDYTGELFF. The sequence in DNA is TGCGCCAGCAGCCACCACCCACTCGGGGGGGACTACACCGGGGAGCTGTTTTTT.